This record covers a single TCR beta chain. It is likely a read error, because the conserved phenylalanine at the end of the CDR3 is missing. No DNA is shown, since the ends of the CDR3 on it are uncertain; the CDR3 is the one TCRdb lists. RNA transcripts served as template for amplifying TCR beta CDR3 sequences. An initial RT-PCR round employing HTBI primers preceded a second-round multiplex PCR. MiXCR, run by TCRdb on the multiplex PCR reads, gives a single entry per CDR3 protein. The repertoire includes 35,000 to 45,000 distinct CDR3 sequences, roughly 50% of them detected once, and roughly 24% sits in the top ten. The record originates from a study of Graves' ophthalmopathy and Graves' hyperthyroidism. The source of the PBMCs was around 10 ml of fresh peripheral blood. The germline CDR1 and CDR2 sequences are SQVTM and ANQGSEA. The CDR3 totals 13 residues, both ends included.

Sample: peripheral blood. This clonotype was obtained from an adult woman with stable Graves' hyperthyroidism. V and J are TRBV29-1 and TRBJ1-4; the D segment call TRBD1 is taken from the table without a DNA check. CDR3 in amino acids: CSVERTGDEKPFC.